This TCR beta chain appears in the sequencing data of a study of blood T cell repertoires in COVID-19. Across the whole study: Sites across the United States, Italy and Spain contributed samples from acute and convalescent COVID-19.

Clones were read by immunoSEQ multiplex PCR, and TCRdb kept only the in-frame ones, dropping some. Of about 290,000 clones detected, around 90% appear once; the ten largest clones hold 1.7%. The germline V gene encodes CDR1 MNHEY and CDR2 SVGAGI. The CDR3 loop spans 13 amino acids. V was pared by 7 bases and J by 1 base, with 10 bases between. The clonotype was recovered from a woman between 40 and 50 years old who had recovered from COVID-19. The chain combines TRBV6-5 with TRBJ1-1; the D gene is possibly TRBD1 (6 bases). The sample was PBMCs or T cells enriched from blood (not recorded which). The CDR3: CASTMTGNTEAFF. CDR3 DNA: TGTGCCAGCACCATGACAGGGAACACTGAAGCTTTCTTT.